These T cell receptor beta chains were read from a single sample in a study of response to subunit inactivated influenza vaccine. TCRdb recomputed calls from the RT-PCR reads with MiXCR, one row per CDR3 protein. The data contain 300,000 to 350,000 distinct CDR3 sequences, roughly 22% of them seen just once; the ten biggest clones take up about a tenth. Sequenced here: PBMCs from blood, sampled 21 months after vaccination. The source of these receptors is a man between 45 and 75 years old who received an inactivated influenza vaccine. Each CDR3 is given with its conserved first and last residue. D genes are given only for firm matches. A row's size may be missing; if present it is once, few, many or a size class.

D: -
V: TRBV30
size: few
J: TRBJ1-1
DNA: TGTGCCTGGAGTCCCTCACGGACAAGCATGAACACTGAAGCTTTCTTT
CDR3: CAWSPSRTSMNTEAFF

D: -
V: TRBV12-3/TRBV12-4
size: -
J: TRBJ2-3
DNA: TGTGCCAGCAGCCAACAGAGCACAGATACGCAGTATTTT
CDR3: CASSQQSTDTQYF

D: -
V: TRBV20-1
size: -
J: TRBJ1-5
DNA: TGCAGTGCTTCCCGGACGACGGGAAGGCAGCCCCAGCATTTT
CDR3: CSASRTTGRQPQHF

D: TRBD1
V: TRBV20-1
size: few
J: TRBJ1-2
DNA: TGCAGTGCTAGGATCGCAGGGGGCACAATTAACTATGGCTACACCTTC
CDR3: CSARIAGGTINYGYTF

D: -
V: TRBV4-3
size: -
J: TRBJ2-7
DNA: TGCGCCAGCAGCCAAGAGCCCGGCCGAGGGCACGAGCAGTACTTC
CDR3: CASSQEPGRGHEQYF

D: TRBD2
V: TRBV29-1
size: few
J: TRBJ2-3
DNA: TGCAGCGTGGACGGACTAGCGGGTAGCACAGATACGCAGTATTTT
CDR3: CSVDGLAGSTDTQYF

D: -
V: TRBV20-1
size: few
J: TRBJ1-5
DNA: TGCAGTGCTAGAGTTCCTTGGGGGGCAAGGGGCAATCAGCCCCAGCATTTT
CDR3: CSARVPWGARGNQPQHF

D: -
V: TRBV2
size: -
J: TRBJ2-2
DNA: -
CDR3: CASILGTPNTGELFF

D: -
V: TRBV12-3/TRBV12-4
size: few
J: TRBJ1-1
DNA: TGTGCCAGCGGGCGGGGGGAAATCACTGAAGCTTTCTTT
CDR3: CASGRGEITEAFF

D: TRBD1
V: TRBV7-6
size: -
J: TRBJ1-1
DNA: TGTGCCAGCAGCTTAGGTTCAGGGGGCGCGGGGAACACTGAAGCTTTCTTT
CDR3: CASSLGSGGAGNTEAFF

D: -
V: TRBV7-6
size: few
J: TRBJ2-1
DNA: TGTGCCAGCAGCTTATCCCGGGCCAATGAGCAGTTCTTC
CDR3: CASSLSRANEQFF

D: TRBD1
V: TRBV6-2/TRBV6-3
size: -
J: TRBJ2-1
DNA: TGTGCCAGCAGTTACTGGGACAGCTCCTACAATGAGCAGTTCTTC
CDR3: CASSYWDSSYNEQFF

D: -
V: TRBV10-3
size: many
J: TRBJ1-1
DNA: TGTGCCATCAGTGTAGAGAGAGGGGGCACTGAAGCTTTCTTT
CDR3: CAISVERGGTEAFF

D: -
V: TRBV6-5
size: once
J: TRBJ2-5
DNA: TGTGCCAGCAGTTCACTCGGCCCAGGGGTAGGCGAGACCCAGTACTTC
CDR3: CASSSLGPGVGETQYF

D: -
V: TRBV19
size: few
J: TRBJ1-1
DNA: TGTGCCAGTAGCCCCCTGAGGGGCCAGGGGAACACTGAAGCTTTCTTT
CDR3: CASSPLRGQGNTEAFF

D: TRBD1
V: TRBV20-1
size: -
J: TRBJ2-1
DNA: TGCAGTGCTACCCCACCGGGACAGGGAAAAAATGAGCAGTTCTTC
CDR3: CSATPPGQGKNEQFF

D: -
V: TRBV25-1
size: -
J: TRBJ1-2
DNA: TGTGCCAGCAGTGAGCGATGGGAGGAGGGCTACACCTTC
CDR3: CASSERWEEGYTF

D: -
V: TRBV5-1
size: -
J: TRBJ2-6
DNA: TGCGCCAGCAGATGGGCTGGGGCCAACGTCCTGACTTTC
CDR3: CASRWAGANVLTF

D: -
V: TRBV20-1
size: -
J: TRBJ2-1
DNA: TGCAGTGCTAGAGCGGGCCTGTTTCCCTACAATGAGCAGTTCTTC
CDR3: CSARAGLFPYNEQFF

D: -
V: TRBV20-1
size: -
J: TRBJ2-7
DNA: TGCAGTGCTAGAAACACGGGGTCCTACGAGCAGTACTTC
CDR3: CSARNTGSYEQYF

D: -
V: TRBV29-1
size: -
J: TRBJ1-2
DNA: TGCAGCGTTGAATTTTCCTACTATGGCTACACCTTC
CDR3: CSVEFSYYGYTF

D: -
V: TRBV4-3
size: few
J: TRBJ2-7
DNA: TGCGCCAGCAGCCGCGACTCAGAGTCCTACGAGCAGTACTTC
CDR3: CASSRDSESYEQYF

D: -
V: TRBV20-1
size: -
J: TRBJ1-2
DNA: TGCAGTGCTTACGATCCCGGACTCACTAGGAGCTTATATGGCTACACCTTC
CDR3: CSAYDPGLTRSLYGYTF

D: -
V: TRBV11-2
size: few
J: TRBJ2-3
DNA: TGTGCCAGCAGCTTTGGACCGAAAGATACGCAGTATTTT
CDR3: CASSFGPKDTQYF

D: -
V: TRBV10-2
size: -
J: TRBJ1-1
DNA: TGCGCCAGCAGTGAGGGAAACACTGAAGCTTTCTTT
CDR3: CASSEGNTEAFF

D: TRBD1
V: TRBV19
size: -
J: TRBJ1-2
DNA: TGTGCCACCCGGGACAGAGGGAACTATGGCTACACCTTC
CDR3: CATRDRGNYGYTF

D: TRBD1
V: TRBV4-3
size: -
J: TRBJ1-4
DNA: TGCGCCAGCAGCCCAGCCCCAACAGGGGGTGAAAAACTGTTTTTT
CDR3: CASSPAPTGGEKLFF

D: -
V: TRBV6-1
size: few
J: TRBJ1-5
DNA: TGTGCCAGCAGCCCGTCAGGTAGGGGCAATCAGCCCCAGCATTTT
CDR3: CASSPSGRGNQPQHF

D: -
V: TRBV28
size: -
J: TRBJ1-6
DNA: TGTGCCAGCAGTTTAAGGGCTGTTAGGGCCCTCCACTTT
CDR3: CASSLRAVRALHF

D: -
V: TRBV12-3/TRBV12-4
size: -
J: TRBJ2-7
DNA: TGTGCCAGCAGAATCGCAGGGAGCTACGAGCAGTACTTC
CDR3: CASRIAGSYEQYF

D: TRBD1
V: TRBV19
size: -
J: TRBJ1-5
DNA: TGTGCCAGTAGTAGATCCTCAGGACAGGGCCGATTCCATCAGCCCCAGCATTTT
CDR3: CASSRSSGQGRFHQPQHF

D: -
V: TRBV4-2
size: -
J: TRBJ2-5
DNA: TGTGCCAGCAGCCAAGATCTTACGGGGTCTCGAGAGACCCAGTACTTC
CDR3: CASSQDLTGSRETQYF

D: -
V: TRBV7-2
size: few
J: TRBJ2-1
DNA: TGTGCCAGCAGCCCCCAGCCCGATGGGACCAGACAGTTCTTC
CDR3: CASSPQPDGTRQFF

D: -
V: TRBV28
size: -
J: TRBJ2-5
DNA: TGTGCCAGCAGATCCAGCCCCCTACGGAGTGAGACCCAGTACTTC
CDR3: CASRSSPLRSETQYF

D: -
V: TRBV12-3/TRBV12-4
size: -
J: TRBJ2-2
DNA: TGTGCCAGCAGTCCCCGAGGGGGTCCCACCGGGGAGCTGTTTTTT
CDR3: CASSPRGGPTGELFF

D: TRBD2
V: TRBV15
size: -
J: TRBJ2-5
DNA: TGTGCCACCAGCAGAAAGCGGGAACAAGAGACCCAGTACTTC
CDR3: CATSRKREQETQYF

D: -
V: TRBV12-3/TRBV12-4
size: medium-sized
J: TRBJ1-5
DNA: TGTGCCAGCAGTATAGCGGGGGTCAACAATCAGCCCCAGCATTTT
CDR3: CASSIAGVNNQPQHF

D: TRBD1
V: TRBV5-5
size: few
J: TRBJ1-5
DNA: TGTGCCAGCAGCACCCGGACAGGGGGGGGCAATCAGCCCCAGCATTTT
CDR3: CASSTRTGGGNQPQHF

D: TRBD1
V: TRBV7-2
size: many
J: TRBJ1-5
DNA: TGTGCCAGCAGCTTACACGGACAGGGTGTGGGACAGCCCCAGCATTTT
CDR3: CASSLHGQGVGQPQHF

D: -
V: TRBV12-3/TRBV12-4
size: few
J: TRBJ2-5
DNA: TGTGCCAGCAGCCCCTGGGAGAAAGAGACCCAGTACTTC
CDR3: CASSPWEKETQYF

D: -
V: TRBV28
size: few
J: TRBJ1-5
DNA: TGTGCCAGCAGATGGGACAATCAGCCCCAGCATTTT
CDR3: CASRWDNQPQHF

D: -
V: TRBV5-6
size: many
J: TRBJ1-1
DNA: TGTGCCAGCAGCTTAGGGCCTGAAGCTTTCTTT
CDR3: CASSLGPEAFF

D: -
V: TRBV20-1
size: -
J: TRBJ2-1
DNA: TGCAGTGCTAGCCGGGGCCCCTACAATGAGCAGTTCTTC
CDR3: CSASRGPYNEQFF

D: -
V: TRBV28
size: -
J: TRBJ2-2
DNA: TGTGCCAGCACCCGGTGGAGTCCCGGGGAGCTGTTTTTT
CDR3: CASTRWSPGELFF

D: -
V: TRBV29-1
size: few
J: TRBJ2-1
DNA: TGCAGCGTAGTTAGCGGCAACTCCTACAATGAGCAGTTCTTC
CDR3: CSVVSGNSYNEQFF

D: -
V: TRBV4-1
size: -
J: TRBJ1-2
DNA: TGCGCCAGCAGCCAAGGGATTCTCGGGCAGGGGAGCGGCTACACCTTC
CDR3: CASSQGILGQGSGYTF

D: TRBD1
V: TRBV9
size: -
J: TRBJ1-4
DNA: TGTGCCAGCAGCCAGCGACAGGGGGACAATGAAAAACTGTTTTTT
CDR3: CASSQRQGDNEKLFF

D: TRBD1
V: TRBV19
size: few
J: TRBJ1-2
DNA: TGTGCCAGTTGGGACAGAAACTATGGCTACACCTTC
CDR3: CASWDRNYGYTF

D: -
V: TRBV20-1
size: -
J: TRBJ2-7
DNA: TGCAGTGCTAGAGGACCAGGGGCCCAACGGAGTGACTCCTACGAGCAGTACTTC
CDR3: CSARGPGAQRSDSYEQYF

D: -
V: TRBV5-1
size: -
J: TRBJ2-5
DNA: TGCGCCAGCAGCCCTACAGAAGAGACCCAGTACTTC
CDR3: CASSPTEETQYF